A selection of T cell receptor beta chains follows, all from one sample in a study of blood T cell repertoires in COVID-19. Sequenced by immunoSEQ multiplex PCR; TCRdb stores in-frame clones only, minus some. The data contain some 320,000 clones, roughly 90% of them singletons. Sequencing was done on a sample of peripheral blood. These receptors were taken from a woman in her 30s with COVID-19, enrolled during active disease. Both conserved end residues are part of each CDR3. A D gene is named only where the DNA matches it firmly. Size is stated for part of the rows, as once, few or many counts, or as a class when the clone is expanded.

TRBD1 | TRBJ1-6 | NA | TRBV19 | CASKARGRGDNSPLHF | TGTGCCAGTAAGGCGCGGGGCAGGGGGGACAATTCACCCCTCCACTTT
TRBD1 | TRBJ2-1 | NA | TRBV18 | CASSPPGQGVGEQFF | TGTGCCAGCTCCCCGCCGGGACAGGGCGTTGGTGAGCAGTTCTTC
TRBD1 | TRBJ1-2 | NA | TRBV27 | CASSGLTGAGYTF | TGTGCCAGCTCCGGGCTGACAGGGGCAGGCTACACCTTC
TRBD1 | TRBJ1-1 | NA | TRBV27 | CARTPGQTNTEAFF | TGTGCCAGGACTCCGGGACAGACGAACACTGAAGCTTTCTTT
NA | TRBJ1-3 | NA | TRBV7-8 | CASSSLTVSGNTIYF | TGTGCCAGCAGCTCGTTGACAGTCTCTGGAAACACCATATATTTT
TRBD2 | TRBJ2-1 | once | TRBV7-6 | CASSLAPTGGFDEQFF | TGTGCCAGCAGCTTGGCCCCCACGGGGGGGTTCGATGAGCAGTTCTTC
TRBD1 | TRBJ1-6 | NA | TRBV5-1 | CASSQQGENSPLHF | TGCGCCAGCAGCCAACAGGGGGAAAATTCACCCCTCCACTTT
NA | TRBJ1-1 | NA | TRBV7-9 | CASSLGWPPEAFF | TGTGCCAGCAGCTTAGGGTGGCCGCCTGAAGCTTTCTTT
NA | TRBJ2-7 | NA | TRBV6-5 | CASIGVENEQYF | TGTGCCAGCATCGGGGTTGAGAACGAGCAGTACTTC
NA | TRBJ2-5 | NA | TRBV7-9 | CASSLPVGGTQYF | TGTGCCAGCAGCTTACCAGTGGGGGGGACCCAGTACTTC
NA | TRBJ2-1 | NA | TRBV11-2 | CASRSLARGLRNEQFF | TGTGCCAGCAGATCCCTAGCGCGGGGCCTAAGGAATGAGCAGTTCTTC
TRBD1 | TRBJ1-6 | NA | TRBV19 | CASRETQGGSSPLHF | TGTGCCAGTAGAGAGACACAGGGGGGAAGTTCACCCCTCCACTTT
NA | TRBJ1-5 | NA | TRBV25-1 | CASSYGGNQPQHF | TGTGCCAGCAGTTACGGGGGGAATCAGCCCCAGCATTTT
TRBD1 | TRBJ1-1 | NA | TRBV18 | CASSLTPGGAEAFF | TGTGCCAGCTCACTAACCCCAGGGGGCGCTGAAGCTTTCTTT
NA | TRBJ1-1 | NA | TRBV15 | CATSTGWGISAEAFF | TGTGCCACCAGCACGGGGTGGGGTATATCGGCTGAAGCTTTCTTT